The rows below give T cell receptor beta chains drawn from one sample of a study of cytomegalovirus exposure and HLA in healthy donors. TCRdb keeps only in-frame clones here, not all; method: immunoSEQ multiplex PCR. The profile shows fewer than 100,000 clones, under 95% of them singletons. Material: PBMCs. The receptors shown here come from a man in his thirties or forties in good health and CMV-seronegative. Both conserved end residues are part of each CDR3. The order of the fields is V gene, clone size, D gene, J gene, CDR3 DNA, CDR3 protein. D genes are given only for firm matches. Some rows mark clone size as missing; the rest say once, few, many or name a class of expanded clone.

v_call: TRBV27
clone_size: NA
d_call: TRBD1
j_call: TRBJ2-2
cdr3_nt: TGTGCCAGCAGCCGAAACAGGGGGAGTGCCGGGGAGCTGTTTTTT
cdr3_aa: CASSRNRGSAGELFF

v_call: TRBV2
clone_size: NA
d_call: TRBD1
j_call: TRBJ2-1
cdr3_nt: TGTGCCAGCAGTGAATTCCCCACCAACACAGGGGGCGGGGAGCAGTTCTTC
cdr3_aa: CASSEFPTNTGGGEQFF

v_call: TRBV7-3
clone_size: NA
d_call: NA
j_call: TRBJ2-2
cdr3_nt: TGTGCCAGCAGCTCACGCGGTATCGGAGGGGAGCTGTTTTTT
cdr3_aa: CASSSRGIGGELFF

v_call: TRBV18
clone_size: NA
d_call: TRBD1
j_call: TRBJ2-7
cdr3_nt: TGTGCCAGCTCACCACGCGGGACAGGGGGTCGGAACGAGCAGTACTTC
cdr3_aa: CASSPRGTGGRNEQYF

v_call: TRBV10-1
clone_size: NA
d_call: TRBD1
j_call: TRBJ2-1
cdr3_nt: TGCGCCAGCAGTGCGGAGACAGGGTACAATGAGCAGTTCTTC
cdr3_aa: CASSAETGYNEQFF

v_call: TRBV7-8
clone_size: NA
d_call: NA
j_call: TRBJ2-5
cdr3_nt: TGTGCCAGCAGCCGAGGACAGAAGGGGGCCCAGTACTTC
cdr3_aa: CASSRGQKGAQYF

v_call: TRBV4-1
clone_size: NA
d_call: NA
j_call: TRBJ1-2
cdr3_nt: TGCGCCAGCAGCCCTGATCGGGGGTTCATCTACACCTTC
cdr3_aa: CASSPDRGFIYTF

v_call: TRBV5-6
clone_size: NA
d_call: NA
j_call: TRBJ2-3
cdr3_nt: TGTGCCAGCAGCTTGGGAGCGGGCGAACCGCAGTATTTT
cdr3_aa: CASSLGAGEPQYF

v_call: TRBV9
clone_size: NA
d_call: NA
j_call: TRBJ2-2
cdr3_nt: TGTGCCAGCAGCCCTCGTTCGGTGGTATCCGGGGAGCTGTTTTTT
cdr3_aa: CASSPRSVVSGELFF

v_call: TRBV7-2
clone_size: NA
d_call: NA
j_call: TRBJ2-3
cdr3_nt: TGTGCCAGCAGCTTAGCGCGGGTAGTTGGAACAGATACGCAGTATTTT
cdr3_aa: CASSLARVVGTDTQYF

v_call: TRBV11-2
clone_size: NA
d_call: TRBD1
j_call: TRBJ2-7
cdr3_nt: TGTGCCAGCAGCATACGATCCGGGACAGGGGTCTACGAGCAGTACTTC
cdr3_aa: CASSIRSGTGVYEQYF

v_call: TRBV11-1
clone_size: NA
d_call: TRBD2
j_call: TRBJ2-1
cdr3_nt: TGTGCCAGCAGCGTAAATCCGGGACTAGCGGGTTACAATGAGCAGTTCTTC
cdr3_aa: CASSVNPGLAGYNEQFF

v_call: TRBV27
clone_size: few
d_call: NA
j_call: TRBJ1-4
cdr3_nt: TGTGCCAGCAGTTTCTCGGTTGCAACTAATGAAAAACTGTTTTTT
cdr3_aa: CASSFSVATNEKLFF

v_call: TRBV9
clone_size: NA
d_call: NA
j_call: TRBJ2-3
cdr3_nt: TGTGCCAGCAGCGTAGGAGCTAGCGCTTCTAGCACAGATACGCAGTATTTT
cdr3_aa: CASSVGASASSTDTQYF

v_call: TRBV19
clone_size: NA
d_call: NA
j_call: TRBJ1-5
cdr3_nt: TGTGCCAGTAGTACTGACAGCCCGCTACTTAGCAATCAGCCCCAGCATTTT
cdr3_aa: CASSTDSPLLSNQPQHF

v_call: TRBV28
clone_size: NA
d_call: NA
j_call: TRBJ2-3
cdr3_nt: TGTGCCAGCAGGGCGGACAGAAGCACAGATACGCAGTATTTT
cdr3_aa: CASRADRSTDTQYF

v_call: TRBV9
clone_size: NA
d_call: NA
j_call: TRBJ1-1
cdr3_nt: TGTGCCAGCAGTCCCCCCGGCGGGGTGAACACTGAAGCTTTCTTT
cdr3_aa: CASSPPGGVNTEAFF

v_call: TRBV19
clone_size: NA
d_call: NA
j_call: TRBJ1-1
cdr3_nt: TGTGCCAGTAGTAGACAAGGTGGATCCACTGAAGCTTTCTTT
cdr3_aa: CASSRQGGSTEAFF

v_call: TRBV27
clone_size: NA
d_call: NA
j_call: TRBJ2-7
cdr3_nt: TGTGCCAGCAGTTTATCTTATCGGGACTACGAGCAGTACTTC
cdr3_aa: CASSLSYRDYEQYF

v_call: TRBV9
clone_size: NA
d_call: TRBD1
j_call: TRBJ1-6
cdr3_nt: TGTGCCAGCAGCGAACGGGACAGCTCCTATAATTCACCCCTCCACTTT
cdr3_aa: CASSERDSSYNSPLHF

v_call: TRBV28
clone_size: NA
d_call: TRBD2
j_call: TRBJ2-3
cdr3_nt: TGTGCCAGCAGCAACCAGCGGGAGTTAGGTCGGACGTTGCAGTATTTT
cdr3_aa: CASSNQRELGRTLQYF

v_call: TRBV5-4
clone_size: NA
d_call: TRBD1
j_call: TRBJ2-7
cdr3_nt: TGTGCCAGCAGCTTGCAGGGGGCGCGAGAGCAGTACTTC
cdr3_aa: CASSLQGAREQYF

v_call: TRBV6-4
clone_size: NA
d_call: NA
j_call: TRBJ2-1
cdr3_nt: TGTGCCAGCAGTGTGGTTGGGACACCAGCCTACAATGAGCAGTTCTTC
cdr3_aa: CASSVVGTPAYNEQFF

v_call: TRBV2
clone_size: NA
d_call: TRBD1
j_call: TRBJ2-1
cdr3_nt: TGTGCCAGAACAGGGGATGAGCAGTTCTTC
cdr3_aa: CARTGDEQFF

v_call: TRBV6-5
clone_size: NA
d_call: TRBD2
j_call: TRBJ2-7
cdr3_nt: TGTGCCAGCAGTTACGGGCGGGAGACGGACCGTTACGAGCAGTACTTC
cdr3_aa: CASSYGRETDRYEQYF

v_call: TRBV6-6
clone_size: NA
d_call: TRBD1
j_call: TRBJ2-7
cdr3_nt: TGTGCCAGCACCCCATTGGGACAGGACCAATCCTACGAGCAGTACTTC
cdr3_aa: CASTPLGQDQSYEQYF

v_call: TRBV5-1
clone_size: NA
d_call: TRBD2
j_call: TRBJ2-1
cdr3_nt: TGCGCCAGCATCTTAGCGGGGGGTTCCTACAATGAGCAGTTCTTC
cdr3_aa: CASILAGGSYNEQFF

v_call: TRBV30
clone_size: NA
d_call: NA
j_call: TRBJ2-7
cdr3_nt: TGTGCCTGGAGTGCCGGGACTTCCTACGAGCAGTACTTC
cdr3_aa: CAWSAGTSYEQYF

v_call: TRBV18
clone_size: NA
d_call: TRBD1
j_call: TRBJ2-7
cdr3_nt: TGTGCCAGCTCATCGCCGGGACAGAACTACGAGCAGTACTTC
cdr3_aa: CASSSPGQNYEQYF

v_call: TRBV7-2
clone_size: NA
d_call: NA
j_call: TRBJ1-6
cdr3_nt: TGTGCCAGCAGCTTACGACAGGAAGATTCACCCCTCCACTTT
cdr3_aa: CASSLRQEDSPLHF

v_call: TRBV5-1
clone_size: NA
d_call: NA
j_call: TRBJ2-2
cdr3_nt: TGCGCCAGCCGTACTAGGAGGACGGAGTATAACACCGGGGAGCTGTTTTTT
cdr3_aa: CASRTRRTEYNTGELFF

v_call: TRBV19
clone_size: NA
d_call: TRBD2
j_call: TRBJ2-1
cdr3_nt: TGTGCCAGTAGTGCCCTGGCTAGCGGGGGTCCGGATGAGCAGTTCTTC
cdr3_aa: CASSALASGGPDEQFF

v_call: TRBV28
clone_size: NA
d_call: NA
j_call: TRBJ2-3
cdr3_nt: TGTGCCAGCAGAGTGGAGTCTAGCACAGATACGCAGTATTTT
cdr3_aa: CASRVESSTDTQYF

v_call: TRBV28
clone_size: NA
d_call: NA
j_call: TRBJ1-2
cdr3_nt: TGTGCCAGCAGTTTATACAGCCCAGGCTATGGCTACACCTTC
cdr3_aa: CASSLYSPGYGYTF

v_call: TRBV11-2
clone_size: NA
d_call: NA
j_call: TRBJ2-7
cdr3_nt: TGTGCCAGCACGGGGGGCTACTACGAGCAGTACTTC
cdr3_aa: CASTGGYYEQYF

v_call: TRBV15
clone_size: NA
d_call: TRBD1
j_call: TRBJ2-5
cdr3_nt: TGTGCCACCAGCAGCAATACAGGGGGCGCAGAGACCCAGTACTTC
cdr3_aa: CATSSNTGGAETQYF

v_call: TRBV19
clone_size: NA
d_call: TRBD1
j_call: TRBJ2-7
cdr3_nt: TGTGCCAGTGGTCGGACAGGGGTCTCCTACGAGCAGTACTTC
cdr3_aa: CASGRTGVSYEQYF

v_call: TRBV5-1
clone_size: NA
d_call: NA
j_call: TRBJ1-1
cdr3_nt: TGCGCCAGCACTCGGGACACGAACACTGAAGCTTTCTTT
cdr3_aa: CASTRDTNTEAFF

v_call: TRBV7-9
clone_size: NA
d_call: TRBD2
j_call: TRBJ2-1
cdr3_nt: TGTGCCAGCAGCTTAGAGGCGGGACTAGCGGGGGTGGATGAGCAGTTCTTC
cdr3_aa: CASSLEAGLAGVDEQFF

v_call: TRBV28
clone_size: once
d_call: TRBD1
j_call: TRBJ2-7
cdr3_nt: TGTGCCAGCAGTCCGGCCGGGACAGGGGACTACGAGCAGTACTTC
cdr3_aa: CASSPAGTGDYEQYF

v_call: TRBV27
clone_size: NA
d_call: NA
j_call: TRBJ1-5
cdr3_nt: TGTGCCAGCAGTTTCGACAGGTTTAGCAATCAGCCCCAGCATTTT
cdr3_aa: CASSFDRFSNQPQHF

v_call: TRBV27
clone_size: NA
d_call: TRBD2
j_call: TRBJ2-1
cdr3_nt: TGTGCCAGCAGTCCCCGACTAGCCCCCCATGAGCAGTTCTTC
cdr3_aa: CASSPRLAPHEQFF